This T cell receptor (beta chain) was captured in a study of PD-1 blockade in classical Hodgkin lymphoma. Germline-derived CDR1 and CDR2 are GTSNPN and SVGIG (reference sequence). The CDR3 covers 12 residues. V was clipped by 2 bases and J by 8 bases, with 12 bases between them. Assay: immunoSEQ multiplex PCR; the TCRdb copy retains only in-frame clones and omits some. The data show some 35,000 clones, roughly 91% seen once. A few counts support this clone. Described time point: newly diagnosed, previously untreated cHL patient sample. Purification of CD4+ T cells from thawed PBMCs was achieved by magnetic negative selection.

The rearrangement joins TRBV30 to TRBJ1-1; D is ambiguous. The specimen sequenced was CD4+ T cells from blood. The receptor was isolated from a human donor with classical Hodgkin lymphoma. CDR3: CAWSRVFREAFF. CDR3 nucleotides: TGTGCCTGGAGTAGGGTTTTTCGCGAAGCTTTCTTT.